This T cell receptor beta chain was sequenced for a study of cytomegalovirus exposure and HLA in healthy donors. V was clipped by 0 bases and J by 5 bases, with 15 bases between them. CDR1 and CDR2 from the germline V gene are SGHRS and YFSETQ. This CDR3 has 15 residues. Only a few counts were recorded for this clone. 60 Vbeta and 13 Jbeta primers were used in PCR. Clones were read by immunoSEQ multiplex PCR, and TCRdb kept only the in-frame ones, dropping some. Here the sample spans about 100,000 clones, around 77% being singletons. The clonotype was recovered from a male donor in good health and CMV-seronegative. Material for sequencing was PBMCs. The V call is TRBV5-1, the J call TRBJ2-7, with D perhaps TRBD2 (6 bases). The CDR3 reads CASSLEAGSIDEQYF. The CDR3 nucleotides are TGCGCCAGCAGCTTGGAGGCGGGATCTATCGACGAGCAGTACTTC.